This T cell receptor (beta chain) was sequenced in a study of OX40 agonist ivuxolimab in advanced cancers. The overall study: It was ivuxolimab, an agonistic anti-OX40 (CD134) antibody, that patients were treated with. Study-wide findings and caveats: Certain nonresponders additionally had low normalized T-cell clonal expansion. Relative to CD4+, CD8+ T cells held more expanded clones on average.

For this clone: Its antigen is still unknown.

Germline V CDR1 and CDR2: SGDLS, YYNGEE. This CDR3 has 16 amino acids. V shed 0 bases and J 4 bases; nucleotides not matched to a gene: 9. Generated by immunoSEQ multiplex PCR, the TCRdb table keeps only in-frame clones and is missing some. The top ten hold 9.5% to 11% of the sample, which has some 82,000 clones, roughly 94% seen once. This clonotype was obtained from an adult with an advanced solid tumor such as melanoma, head and neck, liver or kidney cancer. The sample in question was CD4+ or CD8+ T cells sorted from blood, obtained in a trial of the OX40 agonist ivuxolimab. V is TRBV9 and J is TRBJ1-2, with TRBD1 matching 7 bases. The CDR3 sequence: CASSVDLSQGVYGYTF. CDR3 bases: TGTGCCAGCAGCGTAGATCTCAGTCAGGGGGTCTATGGCTACACCTTC. Complete variable domain (other parts from reference TRBV9 and TRBJ1-2): DSGVTQTPKHLITATGQRVTLRCSPRSGDLSVYWYQQSLDQGLQFLIQYYNGEERAKGNILERFSAQQFPDLHSELNLSSLELGDSALYFCASSVDLSQGVYGYTFGSGTRLTVV.